Below, 6 T cell receptor beta chains from the same sample are listed, as sequenced in a study of blood T cell repertoires in COVID-19. Some clones are missing from TCRdb's copy, which holds only in-frame ones; the method was immunoSEQ multiplex PCR. The data contain roughly 100,000 clones, around 80% of them singletons. Material: peripheral blood. The receptors derive from a man aged 70 or older with active or convalescent COVID-19.

This sequence joins TRBV6-5 and TRBJ2-7; TRBD2 aligns across 9 bases. Germline values: CDR1 MNHEY, CDR2 SVGAGI. This CDR3 region has 15 residues. The V and J ends lost 3 bases and 4 bases, in that order; junction bases with no gene match: 7. As DNA, the CDR3 is TGTGCCAGCAGTTATCGGCGGGAGGGCCTTTACGAGCAGTACTTC. This encodes CASSYRREGLYEQYF.

V is TRBV11-3 and J is TRBJ2-1; 9 positions agree with TRBD1. This CDR3 contains 16 residues. Germline V gives CDR1 SGHNT, CDR2 YENEEA. The trim removed 2 bases at V and 4 bases at J, leaving 6 bases unmatched. CDR3 sequence: CASSLRSQGAYNEQFF. CDR3 bases: TGTGCCAGCAGCTTAAGGTCACAGGGGGCGTACAATGAGCAGTTCTTC.

For the CDR3, the DNA is TGTGCCACCAGCGGCCGAAGGACAGGGCGCAATCAGCCCCAGCATTTT. Amino acids: CATSGRRTGRNQPQHF. V is TRBV15 and J is TRBJ1-5, with 8 bases fitting TRBD1. The germline V gene encodes CDR1 LNHNV and CDR2 YYDKDF (reference sequence). The CDR3 is 16 amino acids. J was trimmed by 2 bases and V by 5 bases; bases with no gene match: 8. Full variable domain (outside the CDR3, taken from reference TRBV15 and TRBJ1-5): DAMVIQNPRYQVTQFGKPVTLSCSQTLNHNVMYWYQQKSSQAPKLLFHYYDKDFNNEADTPDNFQSRRPNTSFCFLDIRSPGLGDTAMYLCATSGRRTGRNQPQHFGDGTRLSIL.

The rearrangement links TRBV2 to TRBJ2-3; 9 bases map to TRBD2. From germline, CDR1 is SNHLY and CDR2 FYNNEI. This CDR3 spans 13 amino acids. V lost 6 bases, J lost 6 bases, and 4 bases stayed unmatched. CDR3 amino acids: CASRGAGGDTQYF. The CDR3 DNA reads TGTGCCAGCAGAGGAGCGGGAGGCGATACGCAGTATTTT.

V is TRBV7-6 and J is TRBJ1-1; D might be TRBD1 (5 bases). Germline V gives CDR1 SGHVS, CDR2 FNYEAQ. The CDR3 is made up of 12 amino acids. V lost 8 bases to trimming and J lost 11 bases, with 18 bases between them. Here the CDR3 reads CASGGGGKGAFF. CDR3 nucleotide sequence: TGTGCCAGCGGTGGCGGGGGTAAAGGGGCTTTCTTT.

The chain couples TRBV2 to TRBJ1-2; 11 nucleotides line up with TRBD1. CDR1 SNHLY and CDR2 FYNNEI come from the germline V gene. The CDR3 consists of 15 residues. J gave up 4 bases and V 8 bases, and 9 bases lay outside the gene matches. The CDR3 protein is CASGSTGTGGYGYTF. The DNA of the CDR3 is TGTGCCAGCGGATCAACCGGGACAGGGGGCTATGGCTACACCTTC.